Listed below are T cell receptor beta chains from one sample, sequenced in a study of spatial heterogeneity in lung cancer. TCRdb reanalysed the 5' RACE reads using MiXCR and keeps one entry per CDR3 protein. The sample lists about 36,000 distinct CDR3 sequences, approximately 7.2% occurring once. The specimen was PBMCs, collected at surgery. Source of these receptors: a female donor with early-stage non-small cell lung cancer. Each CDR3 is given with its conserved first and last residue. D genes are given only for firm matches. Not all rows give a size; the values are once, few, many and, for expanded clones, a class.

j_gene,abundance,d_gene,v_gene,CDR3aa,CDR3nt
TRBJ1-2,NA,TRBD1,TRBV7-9,CASRRSGTEFYGYTF,TGTGCCAGCAGACGATCCGGGACAGAGTTCTATGGCTACACCTTC
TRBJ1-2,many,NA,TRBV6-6,CASTAVRAGYTF,TGTGCCAGCACCGCGGTCCGGGCAGGCTACACCTTC
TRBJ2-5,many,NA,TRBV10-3,CAISESGDLQETQYF,TGTGCCATCAGTGAGTCGGGAGACCTCCAAGAGACCCAGTACTTC
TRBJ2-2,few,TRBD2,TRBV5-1,CASSSSGGPTGELFF,TGCGCCAGCAGCTCTAGCGGGGGGCCCACCGGGGAGCTGTTTTTT
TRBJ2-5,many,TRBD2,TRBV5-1,CASSLDNRTSGRARQETQYF,TGCGCCAGCAGCTTGGACAATCGGACTAGCGGGAGGGCCAGGCAAGAGACCCAGTACTTC
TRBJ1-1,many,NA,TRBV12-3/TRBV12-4,CASSLFEKNTEAFF,TGTGCCAGCAGTTTGTTCGAAAAGAACACTGAAGCTTTCTTT
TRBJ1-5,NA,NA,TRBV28,CASRVGVDQPQHF,TGTGCCAGCAGGGTGGGTGTGGATCAGCCCCAGCATTTT
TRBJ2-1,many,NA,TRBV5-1,CASSLEGTSYNEQFF,TGCGCCAGCAGCTTGGAAGGTACCTCCTACAATGAGCAGTTCTTC
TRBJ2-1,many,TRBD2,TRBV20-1,CSARAPGLAIRLKSYNEQFF,TGCAGTGCTAGAGCCCCGGGACTAGCGATCCGCCTGAAATCCTACAATGAGCAGTTCTTC
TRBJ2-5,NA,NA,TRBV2,CASSYYEQETQYF,TGTGCCAGCAGTTACTACGAACAAGAGACCCAGTACTTC
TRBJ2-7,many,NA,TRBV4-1,CASSLGQSYEQYF,TGCGCCAGCAGCCTGGGACAATCCTACGAGCAGTACTTC
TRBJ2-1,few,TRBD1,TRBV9,CASATTGAPYNEQFF,TGTGCCAGCGCAACGACAGGGGCCCCCTACAATGAGCAGTTCTTC
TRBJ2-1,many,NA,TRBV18,CASSPRDGSPYNEQFF,TGTGCCAGCTCACCAAGGGACGGGAGTCCCTACAATGAGCAGTTCTTC